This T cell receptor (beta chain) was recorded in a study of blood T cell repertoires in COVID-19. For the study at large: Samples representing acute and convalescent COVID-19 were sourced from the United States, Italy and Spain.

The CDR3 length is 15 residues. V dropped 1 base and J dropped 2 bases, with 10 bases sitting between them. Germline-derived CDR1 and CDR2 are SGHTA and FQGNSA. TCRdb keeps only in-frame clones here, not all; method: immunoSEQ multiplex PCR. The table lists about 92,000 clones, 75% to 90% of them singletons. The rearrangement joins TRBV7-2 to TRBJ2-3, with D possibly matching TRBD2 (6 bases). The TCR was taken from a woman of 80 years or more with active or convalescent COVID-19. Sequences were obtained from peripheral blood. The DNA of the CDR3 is TGTGCCAGCAGCTTAGGCGGGATGTTCACAGATACGCAGTATTTT. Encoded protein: CASSLGGMFTDTQYF.